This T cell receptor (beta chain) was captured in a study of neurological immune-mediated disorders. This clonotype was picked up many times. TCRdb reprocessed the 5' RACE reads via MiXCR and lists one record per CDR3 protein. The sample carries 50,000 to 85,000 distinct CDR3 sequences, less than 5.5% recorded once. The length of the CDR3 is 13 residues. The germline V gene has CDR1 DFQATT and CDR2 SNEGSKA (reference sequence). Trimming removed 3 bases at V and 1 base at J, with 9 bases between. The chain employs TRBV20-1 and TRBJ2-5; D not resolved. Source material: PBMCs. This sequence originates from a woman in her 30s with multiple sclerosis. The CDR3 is CSASGVRQETQYF. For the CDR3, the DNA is TGCAGTGCTAGTGGGGTCCGCCAAGAGACCCAGTACTTC.